These 10 T cell receptor beta chains came from one sample sequenced in a study of T cell responses to AZD1222 COVID-19 vaccine. Produced via immunoSEQ multiplex PCR; TCRdb's table is partial and in-frame only. This sample has 90,000 or so clones; over 75% occur once, and the top ten carry around 15%. The sample here was peripheral blood, taken on day 0 of AZD1222 vaccination. These receptors came from an adult in good health.

The chain carries TRBV6-5 and TRBJ2-5; 7 nucleotides agree with TRBD2. Trimming cost V 6 bases and J 5 bases; bases outside gene matches: 3. Germline CDR1 reads MNHEY; CDR2 reads SVGAGI. There are 12 residues in the CDR3. The CDR3 DNA sequence: TGTGCCAGCAGATCCGGGAGGGAGACCCAGTACTTC. This gives the protein CASRSGRETQYF.

The chain uses TRBV19 and TRBJ1-5; 8 bases are a match to TRBD1. This CDR3 is built from 13 residues. Trimming cost V 9 bases and J 6 bases; bases outside gene matches: 7. CDR1 is LNHDA and CDR2 is SQIVND in the germline V gene (reference sequence). The chain's CDR3 is CASNQGARQPQHF. CDR3 DNA: TGTGCCAGCAATCAGGGGGCGCGTCAGCCCCAGCATTTT.

The chain links TRBV18 to TRBJ1-2, with a possible D match to TRBD1 (5 bases). The CDR3 loop spans 14 amino acids. The germline CDR1 and CDR2 sequences are KGHSH and LQKENI. Trimming removed 2 bases from V and 4 bases from J, with 11 bases in between. CDR3: CASSPGEGTYGYTF. CDR3 coding DNA: TGTGCCAGCTCACCAGGAGAAGGGACCTATGGCTACACCTTC.

V gene TRBV30 combines with J gene TRBJ2-7; D remains ambiguous. Trimming left V 2 bases short and J 3 bases short, with 14 bases between. This CDR3 has 14 residues. The germline V gene has CDR1 GTSNPN and CDR2 SVGIG (reference sequence). CDR3 sequence: CAWSTHWGVYEQYF. In nucleotides, the CDR3 is TGTGCCTGGAGTACCCACTGGGGTGTCTACGAGCAGTACTTC.

The V gene is TRBV5-4, the J gene TRBJ2-2; D may be TRBD2 (5 bases). Germline CDR1 SGHNT, CDR2 YYREEE (reference sequence). The CDR3 covers 15 residues. The V end lost 4 bases, the J end lost 7 bases, and 17 bases lay between the germline ends. CDR3 sequence reads: CASSPGGEISGELFF. The CDR3, as DNA: TGTGCCAGCAGCCCGGGTGGGGAGATTAGCGGGGAGCTGTTTTTT.

The V and J genes are TRBV5-1 and TRBJ1-5; D is unclear. The V gene's germline CDR1 is SGHRS and CDR2 YFSETQ. The CDR3 is 13 amino acids. Trimming left V 4 bases short and J 4 bases short, with 9 bases between. CDR3 amino acids: CASSQDGNQPQHF. The CDR3 nucleotides are TGCGCCAGCAGCCAGGACGGGAATCAGCCCCAGCATTTT.

DNA of the CDR3: TGCGCCAGCAGCTTGGGACAGGGGTCCACCGGGGAGCTGTTTTTT. As protein: CASSLGQGSTGELFF. V is TRBV5-1 and J is TRBJ2-2; the match to TRBD1 covers 8 bases. V lost 0 bases to trimming and J lost 4 bases; unmatched junction nucleotides: 2. The CDR3 consists of 15 residues. Germline V CDR1 and CDR2: SGHRS, YFSETQ.

There are a few counts of this clone. The chain links TRBV3-1 (or the pseudogene TRBV3-2) to TRBJ1-2; 7 bases line up with TRBD1. With 4 bases clipped from V and 7 bases from J, the junction kept 6 bases outside the gene matches. The germline V gene has CDR1 LGHDT and CDR2 YNNKEL (reference sequence). The CDR3 is made up of 13 amino acids. For the CDR3, the DNA is TGTGCCAGCAGCCCAAACGACAGGGCTGGCTACACCTTC. Protein: CASSPNDRAGYTF.

This CDR3 reads CASSKSSISYEQYF. The CDR3 nucleotides read TGCGCCAGCAGCAAGTCTAGCATTTCCTACGAGCAGTACTTC. The chain combines TRBV5-1 with TRBJ2-7; D possibly corresponds to TRBD2 (5 bases). Germline V gene sequence: CDR1 SGHRS, CDR2 YFSETQ. V lost 4 bases, J lost 1 base, and 12 bases lay in between. The CDR3 sequence is 14 residues long.

The rearrangement joins TRBV6-4 to TRBJ1-1; no clear D. The V gene's germline CDR1 is MRHNA and CDR2 SNTAGT. Trimming took 3 bases from V and 0 from J, leaving 11 bases between them. The CDR3 has 15 residues. DNA of the CDR3: TGTGCCAGCAGTGAATTCCCCAGCATGAACACTGAAGCTTTCTTT. Its protein product is CASSEFPSMNTEAFF.